Each of the 12 T cell receptor beta chains below was sequenced from the same sample in a study of T cells in Graves' hyperthyroidism and ophthalmopathy. From RNA transcripts, TCR beta CDR3 regions were amplified. Initially, a first-round RT-PCR of the TCR CDR3 employed the HTBI primer set. Each CDR3 protein gets one entry after TCRdb re-called the multiplex PCR reads with MiXCR. In the table there are 250,000 or so distinct CDR3 sequences, less than 20% of which are singletons. Specimen: blood. The origin of the receptors is a woman between 18 and 30 years old with Graves' ophthalmopathy.

This clonotype was counted ten times or more. The gene calls are TRBV20-1 and TRBJ2-7, with D tentatively TRBD1 (6 bases). The CDR3 contains 14 residues. The V end lost 3 bases, the J end lost 1 base, and 13 bases lay between the germline ends. Germline V lookup: CDR1 DFQATT, CDR2 SNEGSKA (reference sequence). The CDR3 DNA reads TGCAGTGCTAGTAGTCAGGGGATTTCCTACGAGCAGTACTTC. Protein sequence: CSASSQGISYEQYF.

This clonotype was seen repeatedly, ten times or more. The chain combines TRBV10-3 with TRBJ1-2; a weak D match, TRBD1 (6 bases). This CDR3 spans 15 amino acids. CDR1 is ENHRY and CDR2 is SYGVKD in the germline V gene. The V and J ends lost 7 bases and 5 bases respectively, with 20 bases between them. DNA of the CDR3: TGTGCCATCAAGGGGACACCCCGAGGGTGGTATGGCTACACCTTC. It specifies CAIKGTPRGWYGYTF.

The genes are TRBV20-1 and TRBJ2-3, with D hard to call. Trimming removed 6 bases at V and 0 bases at J, with 13 bases between. Germline V gives CDR1 DFQATT, CDR2 SNEGSKA (reference sequence). The CDR3 runs to 14 residues. The CDR3 DNA is TGCAGTGCAGAGGAGAGATCTAGCACAGATACGCAGTATTTT. Amino acid sequence: CSAEERSSTDTQYF.

There are many counts of this clonotype. The gene calls are TRBV28 and TRBJ1-6; tentatively, D is TRBD1 (5 bases). Germline CDR1 MDHEN, CDR2 SYDVKM. With 6 bases removed from V and 3 bases from J, the gap between germline ends came to 21 bases. This CDR3 contains 18 residues. CDR3 protein: CASSLWGRGAFYNSPLHF. CDR3 coding DNA: TGTGCCAGCAGCCTCTGGGGGAGGGGCGCCTTCTATAATTCACCCCTCCACTTT.

V and J are TRBV6-2 or TRBV6-3 and TRBJ1-2; a weak D match, TRBD1 (5 bases). V lost 0 bases and J 8 bases, leaving 16 bases between the germline ends. The CDR3 has 15 amino acids. In germline, CDR1 is MNHEY, CDR2 SVGEGT. This CDR3 reads CASSYSRQGPRGYTF. DNA of the CDR3: TGTGCCAGCAGTTACTCGAGGCAGGGTCCTAGGGGCTACACCTTC.

In this sample, this clonotype turned up many times. V is TRBV7-2 and J is TRBJ2-2, with D perhaps being TRBD1 or TRBD2 (5 bases each). Trimming took 4 bases from V and 0 from J, leaving 12 bases between them. CDR3 length: 16 amino acids. Germline V CDR1 and CDR2: SGHTA, FQGNSA. The CDR3 DNA reads as TGTGCCAGCAGCTCCGGGGCATTCGCGAACACCGGGGAGCTGTTTTTT. Encoded protein: CASSSGAFANTGELFF. Full variable domain (remainder filled in from reference TRBV7-2 and TRBJ2-2): GAGVSQSPSNKVTEKGKDVELRCDPISGHTALYWYRQSLGQGLEFLIYFQGNSAPDKSGLPSDRFSAERTGGSVSTLTIQRTQQEDSAVYLCASSSGAFANTGELFFGEGSRLTVL.

This clonotype was recorded at least ten times. The chain couples TRBV2 to TRBJ2-3; 11 bases fit TRBD2. Germline V gives CDR1 SNHLY, CDR2 FYNNEI. The CDR3 is 15 amino acids. V lost 6 bases and J lost 2; bases outside the gene matches: 4. CDR3 sequence reads: CASSGLAGLTDTQYF. In DNA, the CDR3 is TGTGCCAGCAGCGGACTAGCGGGCCTCACAGATACGCAGTATTTT.

At least ten counts were recorded for this clonotype. The chain combines TRBV10-2 with TRBJ2-3, with 7 bases aligning to TRBD2. The CDR3 is 16 amino acids. CDR1 and CDR2 (germline): WSHSY, SAAADI. V dropped 4 bases and J dropped 2; count of bases not matched to a gene: 9. CDR3 nucleotide sequence: TGCGCCAGCAGTGTGCTTGGGGCGGGGGACACAGATACGCAGTATTTT. It specifies CASSVLGAGDTDTQYF.

This clonotype was picked up many times. The V gene is TRBV4-2, the J gene TRBJ2-3, with D perhaps matching TRBD2 (6 bases). V lost 0 bases and J lost 5, with 18 bases in between. Germline V gene data show CDR1 as LGHNA and CDR2 as YNFKEQ. The CDR3 contains 17 residues. As DNA, the CDR3 is TGTGCCAGCAGCCAAGATGCCGCACTAGCAAGGGGAGATACGCAGTATTTT. Protein: CASSQDAALARGDTQYF.

This clonotype occurred many times. The rearrangement uses TRBV20-1 and TRBJ2-7; D might be TRBD2 (5 bases). Germline V gives CDR1 DFQATT, CDR2 SNEGSKA (reference sequence). The V end was cut by 0 bases, the J end by 3 bases, with 18 bases between. The CDR3 is 16 residues long. In DNA form, the CDR3 reads TGCAGTGCTAGAGATCCTGATGAACTAGGGCTCTACGAGCAGTACTTC. Translated, it gives CSARDPDELGLYEQYF.

This clonotype was recorded at least ten times. The V gene is TRBV3-1, the J gene TRBJ1-1; D might be TRBD1 (6 bases). There are 15 residues in the CDR3. V lost 1 base and J lost 0, with 9 bases in between. Germline CDR1 reads LGHDT; CDR2 reads YNNKEL (reference sequence). CDR3 amino acids: CASSQAGGLNTEAFF. CDR3 bases: TGTGCCAGCAGCCAAGCTGGGGGGCTGAACACTGAAGCTTTCTTT. Complete variable domain (other parts from reference TRBV3-1 and TRBJ1-1): DTAVSQTPKYLVTQMGNDKSIKCEQNLGHDTMYWYKQDSKKFLKIMFSYNNKELIINETVPNRFSPKSPDKAHLNLHINSLELGDSAVYFCASSQAGGLNTEAFFGQGTRLTVV.

There are many counts of this clonotype. The V and J genes are TRBV28 and TRBJ1-2; 7 bases align to TRBD1. The V segment lost 6 bases and the J segment 8 bases; nucleotides outside the gene matches: 9. The germline CDR1 and CDR2 sequences are MDHEN and SYDVKM. The CDR3 sequence is 13 residues long. In nucleotides, the CDR3 is TGTGCCAGCAGCCAAGGGGGCACCGGGGGCTACACCTTC. This encodes CASSQGGTGGYTF.